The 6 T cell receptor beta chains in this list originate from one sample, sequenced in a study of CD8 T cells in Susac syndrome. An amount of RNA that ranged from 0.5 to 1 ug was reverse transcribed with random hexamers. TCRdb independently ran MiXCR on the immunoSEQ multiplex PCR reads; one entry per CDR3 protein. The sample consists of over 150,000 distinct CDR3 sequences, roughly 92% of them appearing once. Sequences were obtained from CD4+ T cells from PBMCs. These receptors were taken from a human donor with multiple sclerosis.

The CDR3: CASSQDLSGGAGETQYF. The DNA for the CDR3 is TGTGCCAGCAGCCAAGATTTGAGCGGGGGGGCCGGGGAGACCCAGTACTTC. The V gene is TRBV4-2, the J gene TRBJ2-5, with 10 bases lining up with TRBD2. Trimming cost V 0 bases and J 5 bases; bases outside gene matches: 9. From germline, CDR1 is LGHNA and CDR2 YNFKEQ. This CDR3 is 17 amino acids long.

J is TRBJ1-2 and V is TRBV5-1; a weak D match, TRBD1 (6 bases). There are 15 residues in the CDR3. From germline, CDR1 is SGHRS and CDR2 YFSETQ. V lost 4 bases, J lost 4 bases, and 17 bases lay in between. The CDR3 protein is CASSRGGGRSYGYTF. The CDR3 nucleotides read TGCGCCAGCAGCCGGGGAGGGGGGCGAAGCTATGGCTACACCTTC.

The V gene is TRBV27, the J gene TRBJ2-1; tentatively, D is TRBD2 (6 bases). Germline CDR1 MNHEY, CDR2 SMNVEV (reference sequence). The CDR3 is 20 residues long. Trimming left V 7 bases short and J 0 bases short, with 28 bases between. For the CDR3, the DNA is TGTGCCAGCATCATGATAAGTCTGGCGGGACCGAACCGCTCCTACAATGAGCAGTTCTTC. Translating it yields CASIMISLAGPNRSYNEQFF.

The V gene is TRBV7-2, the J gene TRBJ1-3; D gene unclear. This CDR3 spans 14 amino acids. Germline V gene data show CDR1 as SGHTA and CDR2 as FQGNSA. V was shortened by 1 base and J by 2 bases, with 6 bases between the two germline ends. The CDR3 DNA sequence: TGTGCCAGCAGCTTAGTTGCCCCTGGAAACACCATATATTTT. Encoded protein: CASSLVAPGNTIYF.

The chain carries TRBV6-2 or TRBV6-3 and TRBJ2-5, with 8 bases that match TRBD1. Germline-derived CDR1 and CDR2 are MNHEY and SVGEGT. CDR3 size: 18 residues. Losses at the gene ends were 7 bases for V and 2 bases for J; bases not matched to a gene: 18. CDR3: CASTGQDSFGPSQETQYF. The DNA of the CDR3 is TGTGCCAGCACGGGACAGGACTCTTTCGGGCCCTCGCAAGAGACCCAGTACTTC.

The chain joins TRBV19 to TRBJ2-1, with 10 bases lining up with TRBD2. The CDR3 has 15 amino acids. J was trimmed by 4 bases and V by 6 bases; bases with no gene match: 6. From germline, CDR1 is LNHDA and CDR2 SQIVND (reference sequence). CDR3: CASRKREGSYNEQFF. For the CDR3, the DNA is TGTGCCAGTAGAAAGCGGGAGGGATCATACAATGAGCAGTTCTTC. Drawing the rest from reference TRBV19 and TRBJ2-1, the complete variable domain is DGGITQSPKYLFRKEGQNVTLSCEQNLNHDAMYWYRQDPGQGLRLIYYSQIVNDFQKGDIAEGYSVSREKKESFPLTVTSAQKNPTAFYLCASRKREGSYNEQFFGPGTRLTVL.